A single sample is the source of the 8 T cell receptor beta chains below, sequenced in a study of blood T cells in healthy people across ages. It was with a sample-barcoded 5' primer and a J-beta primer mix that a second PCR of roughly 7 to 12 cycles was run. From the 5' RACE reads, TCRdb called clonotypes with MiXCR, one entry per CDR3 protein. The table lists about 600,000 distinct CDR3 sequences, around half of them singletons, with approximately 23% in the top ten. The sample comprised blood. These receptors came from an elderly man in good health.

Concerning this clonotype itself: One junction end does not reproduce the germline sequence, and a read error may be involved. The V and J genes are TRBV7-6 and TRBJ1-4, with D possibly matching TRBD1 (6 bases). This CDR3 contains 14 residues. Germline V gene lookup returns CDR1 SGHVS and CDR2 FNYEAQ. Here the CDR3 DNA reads TGTGCTAGCAGCCGGGACACAACTAATGAAAAACTGTTTTTT. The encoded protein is CASSRDTTNEKLFF.

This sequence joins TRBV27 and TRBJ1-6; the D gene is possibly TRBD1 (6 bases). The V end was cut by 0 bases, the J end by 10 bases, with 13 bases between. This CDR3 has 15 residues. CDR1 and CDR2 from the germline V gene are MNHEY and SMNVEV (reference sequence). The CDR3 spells CASSLSRGGGSPLHF. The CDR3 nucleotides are TGTGCCAGCAGTTTATCCAGGGGAGGTGGGTCACCCCTCCACTTT.

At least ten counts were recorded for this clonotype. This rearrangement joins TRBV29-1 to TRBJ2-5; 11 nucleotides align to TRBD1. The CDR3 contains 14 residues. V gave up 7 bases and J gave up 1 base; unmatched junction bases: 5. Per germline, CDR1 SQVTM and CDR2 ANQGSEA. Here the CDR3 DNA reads TGCAGCGCTGGGACAGGGGGATTCCAAGAGACCCAGTACTTC. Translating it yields CSAGTGGFQETQYF.

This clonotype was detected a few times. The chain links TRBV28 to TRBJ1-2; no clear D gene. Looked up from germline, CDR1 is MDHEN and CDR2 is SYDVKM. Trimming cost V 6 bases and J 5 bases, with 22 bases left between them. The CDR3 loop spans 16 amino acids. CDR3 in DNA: TGTGCCAGCAGACGTTGGGAACAGACCCGGGGTTATGGCTACACCTTC. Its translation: CASRRWEQTRGYGYTF.

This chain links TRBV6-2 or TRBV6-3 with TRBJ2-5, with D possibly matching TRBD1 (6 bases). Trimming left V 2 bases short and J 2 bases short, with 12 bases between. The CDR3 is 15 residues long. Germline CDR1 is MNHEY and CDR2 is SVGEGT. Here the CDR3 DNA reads TGTGCCAGCAGTTACGGTGGGACACTACAAGAGACCCAGTACTTC. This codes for CASSYGGTLQETQYF.

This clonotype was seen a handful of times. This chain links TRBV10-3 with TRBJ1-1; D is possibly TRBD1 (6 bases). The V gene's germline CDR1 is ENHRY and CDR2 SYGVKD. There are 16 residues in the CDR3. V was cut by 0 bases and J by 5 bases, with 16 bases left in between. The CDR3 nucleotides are TGTGCCATCAGTGAGTCCTCTGGGGGAAGGGGGACTGAAGCTTTCTTT. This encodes CAISESSGGRGTEAFF.

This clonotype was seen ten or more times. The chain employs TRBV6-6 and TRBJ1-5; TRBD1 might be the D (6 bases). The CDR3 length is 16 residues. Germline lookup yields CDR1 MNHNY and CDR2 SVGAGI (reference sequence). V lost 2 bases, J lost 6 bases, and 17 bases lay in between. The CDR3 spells CASSYPAAGVSQPQHF. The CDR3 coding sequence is TGTGCCAGCAGTTACCCCGCGGCAGGGGTAAGTCAGCCCCAGCATTTT.

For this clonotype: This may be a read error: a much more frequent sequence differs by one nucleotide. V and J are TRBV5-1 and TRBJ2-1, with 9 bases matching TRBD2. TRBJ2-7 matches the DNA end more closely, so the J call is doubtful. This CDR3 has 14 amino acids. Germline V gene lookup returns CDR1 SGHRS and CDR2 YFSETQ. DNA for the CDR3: TGCGCCAGCAGCTTGTCACTAGCGGGCAATGAGCAGTACTTC. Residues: CASSLSLAGNEQYF.